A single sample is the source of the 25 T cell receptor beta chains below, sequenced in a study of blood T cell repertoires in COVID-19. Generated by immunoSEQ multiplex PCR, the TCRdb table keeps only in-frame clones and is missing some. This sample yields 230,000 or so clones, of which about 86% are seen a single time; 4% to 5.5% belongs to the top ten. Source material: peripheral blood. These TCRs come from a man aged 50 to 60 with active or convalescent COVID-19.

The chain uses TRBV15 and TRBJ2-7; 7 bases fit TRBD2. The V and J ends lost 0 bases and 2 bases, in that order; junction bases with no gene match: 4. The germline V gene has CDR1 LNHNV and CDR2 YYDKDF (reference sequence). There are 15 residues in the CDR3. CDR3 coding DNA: TGTGCCACCAGCAGAGATCGGGCGGGGGCCTACGAGCAGTACTTC. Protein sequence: CATSRDRAGAYEQYF.

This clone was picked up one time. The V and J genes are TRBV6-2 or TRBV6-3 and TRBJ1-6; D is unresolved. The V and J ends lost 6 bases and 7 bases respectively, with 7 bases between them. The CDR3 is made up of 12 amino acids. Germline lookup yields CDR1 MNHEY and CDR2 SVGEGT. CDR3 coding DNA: TGTGCCAGCAGCTCCATGAATTCACCCCTCCACTTT. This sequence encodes CASSSMNSPLHF.

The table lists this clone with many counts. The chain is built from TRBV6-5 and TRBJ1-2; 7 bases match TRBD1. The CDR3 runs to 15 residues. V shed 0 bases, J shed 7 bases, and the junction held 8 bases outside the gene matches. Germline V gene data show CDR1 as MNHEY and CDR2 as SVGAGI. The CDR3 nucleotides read TGTGCCAGCAGTTACTCGGGCCGACAGGGCGGTGGCTACACCTTC. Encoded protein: CASSYSGRQGGGYTF.

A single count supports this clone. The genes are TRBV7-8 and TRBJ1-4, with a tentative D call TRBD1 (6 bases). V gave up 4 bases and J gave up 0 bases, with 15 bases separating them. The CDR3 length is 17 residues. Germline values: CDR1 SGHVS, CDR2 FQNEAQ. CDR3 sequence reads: CASSSRQAGPTNEKLFF. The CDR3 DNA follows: TGTGCCAGCAGCTCGCGACAGGCCGGACCAACTAATGAAAAACTGTTTTTT.

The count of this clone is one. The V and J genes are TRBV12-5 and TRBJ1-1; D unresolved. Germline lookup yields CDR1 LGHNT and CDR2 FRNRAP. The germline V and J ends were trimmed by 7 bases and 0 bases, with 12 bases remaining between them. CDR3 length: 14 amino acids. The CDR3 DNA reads TGTGCTAGTGCTTCGGACGGGGTGAACACTGAAGCTTTCTTT. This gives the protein CASASDGVNTEAFF.

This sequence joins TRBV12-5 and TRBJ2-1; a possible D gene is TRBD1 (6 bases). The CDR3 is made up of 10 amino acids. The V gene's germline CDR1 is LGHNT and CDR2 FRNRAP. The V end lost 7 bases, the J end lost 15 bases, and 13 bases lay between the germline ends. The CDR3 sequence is CASAAGELFF. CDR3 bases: TGTGCTAGTGCCGCAGGGGAATTGTTCTTC. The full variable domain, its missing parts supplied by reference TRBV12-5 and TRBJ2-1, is DARVTQTPRHKVTEMGQEVTMRCQPILGHNTVFWYRQTMMQGLELLAYFRNRAPLDDSGMPKDRFSAEMPDATLATLKIQPSEPRDSAVYFCASAAGELFFGPGTRLTVL.

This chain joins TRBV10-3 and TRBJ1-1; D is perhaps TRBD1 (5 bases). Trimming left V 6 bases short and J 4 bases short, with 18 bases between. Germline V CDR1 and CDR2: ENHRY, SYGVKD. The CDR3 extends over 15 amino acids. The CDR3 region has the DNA TGTGCCATCAGGCCCGGGGGGGGAGCCCCCACTGAAGCTTTCTTT. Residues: CAIRPGGGAPTEAFF.

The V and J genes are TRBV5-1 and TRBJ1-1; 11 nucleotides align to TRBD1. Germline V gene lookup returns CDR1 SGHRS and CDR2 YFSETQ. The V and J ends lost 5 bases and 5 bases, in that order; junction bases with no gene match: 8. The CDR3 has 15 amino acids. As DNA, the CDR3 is TGCGCCAGCAGAGGGGACAGGGGGTTGGTGACTGAAGCTTTCTTT. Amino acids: CASRGDRGLVTEAFF.

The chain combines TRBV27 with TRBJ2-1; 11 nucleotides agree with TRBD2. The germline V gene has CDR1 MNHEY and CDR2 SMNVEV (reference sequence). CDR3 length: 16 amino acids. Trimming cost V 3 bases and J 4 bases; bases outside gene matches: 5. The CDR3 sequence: CASSLRASGGYNEQFF. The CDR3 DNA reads TGTGCCAGCAGTTTGAGGGCTAGCGGGGGGTACAATGAGCAGTTCTTC.

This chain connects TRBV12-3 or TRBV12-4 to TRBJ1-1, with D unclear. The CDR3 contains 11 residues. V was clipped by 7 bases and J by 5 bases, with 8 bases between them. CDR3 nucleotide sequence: TGTGCCAGCACCTTGCAGACTGAAGCTTTCTTT. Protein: CASTLQTEAFF.

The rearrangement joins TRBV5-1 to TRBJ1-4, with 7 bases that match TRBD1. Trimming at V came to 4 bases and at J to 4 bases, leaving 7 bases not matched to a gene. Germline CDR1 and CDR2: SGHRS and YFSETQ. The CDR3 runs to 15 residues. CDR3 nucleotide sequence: TGCGCCAGCAGCCCAGGGGGTGCTTATAATGAAAAACTGTTTTTT. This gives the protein CASSPGGAYNEKLFF.

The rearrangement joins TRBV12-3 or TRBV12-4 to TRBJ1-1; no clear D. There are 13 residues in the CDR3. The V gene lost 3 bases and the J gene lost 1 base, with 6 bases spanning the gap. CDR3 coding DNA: TGTGCCAGCAGTTTGCTCAGGAACACTGAAGCTTTCTTT. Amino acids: CASSLLRNTEAFF.

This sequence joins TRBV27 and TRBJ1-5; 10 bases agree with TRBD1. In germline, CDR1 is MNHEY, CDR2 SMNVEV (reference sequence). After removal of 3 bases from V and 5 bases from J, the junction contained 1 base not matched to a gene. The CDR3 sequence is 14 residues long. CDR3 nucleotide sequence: TGTGCCAGCAGTTTCGGACAGGGGGATCAGCCCCAGCATTTT. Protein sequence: CASSFGQGDQPQHF.

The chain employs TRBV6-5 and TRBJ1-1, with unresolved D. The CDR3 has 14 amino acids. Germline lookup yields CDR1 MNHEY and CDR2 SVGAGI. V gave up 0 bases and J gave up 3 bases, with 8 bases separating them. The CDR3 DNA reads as TGTGCCAGCAGTTACTCTACCTACGACACTGAAGCTTTCTTT. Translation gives CASSYSTYDTEAFF.

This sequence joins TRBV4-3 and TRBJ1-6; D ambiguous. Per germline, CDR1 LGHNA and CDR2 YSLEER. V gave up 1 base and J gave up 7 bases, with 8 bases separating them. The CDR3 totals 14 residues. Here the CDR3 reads CASSQGGGNSPLHF. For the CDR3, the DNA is TGCGCCAGCAGCCAAGGCGGAGGGAATTCACCCCTCCACTTT.

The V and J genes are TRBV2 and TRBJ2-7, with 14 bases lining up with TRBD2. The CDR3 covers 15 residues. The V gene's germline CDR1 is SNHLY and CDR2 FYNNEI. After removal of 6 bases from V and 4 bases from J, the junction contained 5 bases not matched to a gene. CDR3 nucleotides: TGTGCCAGCAGAGCCGGGACTAGCGGGGGTTACGAGCAGTACTTC. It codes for CASRAGTSGGYEQYF.

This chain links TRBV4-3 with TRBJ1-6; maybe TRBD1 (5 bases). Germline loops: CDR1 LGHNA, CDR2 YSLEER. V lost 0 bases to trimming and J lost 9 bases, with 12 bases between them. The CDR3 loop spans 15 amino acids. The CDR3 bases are TGCGCCAGCAGCCAAGACCCAGGGACTGGTTCACCCCTCCACTTT. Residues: CASSQDPGTGSPLHF.

The CDR3 nucleotides are TGTGCCTGGAGTGTAGACAGGACAGGGTTGTTCCGGCAGCCCCAGCATTTT. It translates to CAWSVDRTGLFRQPQHF. V and J are TRBV30 and TRBJ1-5, with 8 bases identical to TRBD1. CDR1 is GTSNPN, CDR2 SVGIG, per germline (reference sequence). CDR3 size: 17 residues. J was trimmed by 7 bases and V by 0 bases; bases with no gene match: 14.

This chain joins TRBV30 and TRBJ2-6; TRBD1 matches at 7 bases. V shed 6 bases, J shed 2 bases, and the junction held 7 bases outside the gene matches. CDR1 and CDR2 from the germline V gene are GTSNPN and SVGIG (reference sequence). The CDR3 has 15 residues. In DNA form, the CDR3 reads TGTGCCTGCAGGAGCAGGGGGACTGGGGCCAACGTCCTGACTTTC. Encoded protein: CACRSRGTGANVLTF.

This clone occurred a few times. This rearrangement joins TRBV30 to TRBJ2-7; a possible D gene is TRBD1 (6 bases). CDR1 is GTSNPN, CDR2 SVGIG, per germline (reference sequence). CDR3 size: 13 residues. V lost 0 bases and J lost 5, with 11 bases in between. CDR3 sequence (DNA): TGTGCCTGGAGTGTGGGGAAGGGGGACGAGCAGTACTTC. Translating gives CAWSVGKGDEQYF.

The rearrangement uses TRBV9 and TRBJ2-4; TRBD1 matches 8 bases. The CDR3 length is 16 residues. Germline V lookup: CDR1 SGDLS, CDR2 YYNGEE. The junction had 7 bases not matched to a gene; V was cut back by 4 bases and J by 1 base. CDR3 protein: CASSSGTGLAKNIQYF. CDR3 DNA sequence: TGTGCCAGCAGCTCGGGGACAGGTTTGGCCAAAAACATTCAGTACTTC.

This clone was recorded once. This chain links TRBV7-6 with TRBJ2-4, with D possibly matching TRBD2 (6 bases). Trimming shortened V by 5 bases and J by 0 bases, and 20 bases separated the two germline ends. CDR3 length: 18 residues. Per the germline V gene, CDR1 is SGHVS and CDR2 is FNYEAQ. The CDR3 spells CASSEGSLRGLAKNIQYF. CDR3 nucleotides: TGTGCCAGCAGCGAGGGGAGTTTGCGGGGTCTAGCCAAAAACATTCAGTACTTC.

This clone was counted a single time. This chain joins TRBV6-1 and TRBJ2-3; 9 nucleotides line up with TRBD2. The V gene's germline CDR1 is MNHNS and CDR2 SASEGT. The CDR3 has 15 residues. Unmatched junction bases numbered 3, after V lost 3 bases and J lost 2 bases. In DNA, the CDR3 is TGTGCCAGCAGTGAGCTAGCGGGGACCACAGATACGCAGTATTTT. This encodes CASSELAGTTDTQYF.

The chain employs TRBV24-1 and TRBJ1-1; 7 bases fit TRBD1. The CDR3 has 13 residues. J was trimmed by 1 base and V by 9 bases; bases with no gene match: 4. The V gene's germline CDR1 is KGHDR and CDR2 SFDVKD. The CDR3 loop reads CATARTGNTEAFF. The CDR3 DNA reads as TGTGCCACCGCACGGACAGGGAACACTGAAGCTTTCTTT.

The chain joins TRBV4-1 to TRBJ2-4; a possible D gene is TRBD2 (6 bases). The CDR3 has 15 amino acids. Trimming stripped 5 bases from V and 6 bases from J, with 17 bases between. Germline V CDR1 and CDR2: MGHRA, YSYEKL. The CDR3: CASSGGAGPRNIQYF. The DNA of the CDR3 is TGCGCCAGCAGCGGTGGGGCGGGGCCTAGAAACATTCAGTACTTC.